Sequencing of this T cell receptor beta chain was carried out in a study of early T cells in non-severe SARS-CoV-2 infection. Study background: The study sequenced bulk RNA from unsorted whole blood, with chains unpaired.

Study results and limitations: Private and CD4 specificities were missed by VDJdb matching, which favored anti-spike CD8 responses.

Researchers attached unique molecular identifiers to individual cDNA molecules. One entry per CDR3 protein results from TCRdb running MiXCR on the 5' RACE reads. The sample includes roughly 100,000 distinct CDR3 sequences, over 9.5% of them seen just once. Germline V gene sequence: CDR1 SGHRS, CDR2 YFSETQ. The CDR3 has 14 amino acids. V lost 3 bases to trimming and J lost 6 bases; unmatched junction nucleotides: 8. Details on this clonotype: Its antigen remains unidentified.

The sample here was whole blood, taken at baseline. This clonotype was sampled from an adult who was a healthcare worker with PCR-confirmed SARS-CoV-2 infection or an uninfected control (not recorded which). The chain carries TRBV5-1 and TRBJ2-7; 8 positions match TRBD1. CDR3 amino acids: CASSSRQGSGEQYF. CDR3 DNA: TGCGCCAGCAGCTCAAGACAGGGGTCAGGCGAGCAGTACTTC.